These 7 T cell receptor beta chains share one sample of origin, sequenced in a study of blood T cell repertoires in COVID-19. TCRdb keeps only in-frame clones here, not all; method: immunoSEQ multiplex PCR. The sample carries about 220,000 clones, about 78% recorded once. Material for sequencing was peripheral blood. Receptors originate from a woman between 65 and 79 years old with acute or convalescent COVID-19.

The rearrangement joins TRBV15 to TRBJ1-1, with a weak D call TRBD1 (6 bases). CDR1 LNHNV and CDR2 YYDKDF come from the germline V gene (reference sequence). This CDR3 comprises 18 residues. V lost 0 bases, J lost 0 bases, and 17 bases lay in between. CDR3 in DNA: TGTGCCACCAGCAGAGATGGGAGGGGCAGGGGCATGAACACTGAAGCTTTCTTT. Translated: CATSRDGRGRGMNTEAFF.

This sequence joins TRBV11-3 and TRBJ2-3, with D possibly being TRBD2 (6 bases). The germline V gene has CDR1 SGHNT and CDR2 YENEEA. This CDR3 is built from 18 residues. Between the trimmed V and J ends, which lost 4 bases and 0 bases, there was a span of 20 bases. DNA for the CDR3: TGTGCCAGCAGCTCCTGGGACTTCGAATTAACTAGCACAGATACGCAGTATTTT. Residues: CASSSWDFELTSTDTQYF.

This clone was seen a handful of times. The rearrangement links TRBV5-1 to TRBJ2-6; 10 bases are a match to TRBD1. This CDR3 spans 16 amino acids. The germline V gene has CDR1 SGHRS and CDR2 YFSETQ. V trimming: 9 bases; J trimming: 1 base; junction bases outside the gene matches: 7. The CDR3 region is CATASGQGSGANVLTF. CDR3 coding DNA: TGCGCCACCGCCTCGGGACAGGGGTCTGGGGCCAACGTCCTGACTTTC.

The chain combines TRBV6-5 with TRBJ2-7; 8 nucleotides align to TRBD1. The germline CDR1 and CDR2 sequences are MNHEY and SVGAGI. V was clipped by 4 bases and J by 5 bases; unmatched bases: 10. The CDR3 has 15 amino acids. The DNA for the CDR3 is TGTGCCAGCAGTTCCCGACAGGGGAATATCCACGAGCAGTACTTC. It is translated as CASSSRQGNIHEQYF.

The V call is TRBV30, the J call TRBJ2-3, with TRBD1 identical over 7 bases. The CDR3 runs 14 residues. Trimming took 2 bases from V and 4 from J; bases not matched to a gene: 6. Per germline, CDR1 GTSNPN and CDR2 SVGIG (reference sequence). The CDR3 reads CAWSRRQGADTQYF. The CDR3 DNA reads TGTGCCTGGAGTCGGCGTCAGGGGGCAGATACGCAGTATTTT.

This clone has more than one count but fewer than ten. The genes are TRBV5-1 and TRBJ2-7, with 7 bases aligning to TRBD1. V gave up 4 bases and J gave up 1 base; unmatched junction bases: 2. The CDR3 length is 13 residues. Germline loops: CDR1 SGHRS, CDR2 YFSETQ. In DNA, the CDR3 is TGCGCCAGCAGCGGGACAGTATCCTACGAGCAGTACTTC. This encodes CASSGTVSYEQYF. Together with reference TRBV5-1 and TRBJ2-7, the CDR3 gives the full variable domain: KAGVTQTPRYLIKTRGQQVTLSCSPISGHRSVSWYQQTPGQGLQFLFEYFSETQRNKGNFPGRFSGRQFSNSRSEMNVSTLELGDSALYLCASSGTVSYEQYFGPGTRLTVT.

This clone was observed a few times. This chain joins TRBV4-3 and TRBJ1-5; D is unclear. CDR3 length: 16 residues. V gave up 0 bases and J gave up 9 bases, with 18 bases separating them. Germline CDR1 reads LGHNA; CDR2 reads YSLEER. The CDR3 reads CASSQDWSTALMPQHF. The CDR3 DNA sequence: TGCGCCAGCAGCCAAGATTGGTCCACAGCCTTAATGCCCCAGCATTTT.